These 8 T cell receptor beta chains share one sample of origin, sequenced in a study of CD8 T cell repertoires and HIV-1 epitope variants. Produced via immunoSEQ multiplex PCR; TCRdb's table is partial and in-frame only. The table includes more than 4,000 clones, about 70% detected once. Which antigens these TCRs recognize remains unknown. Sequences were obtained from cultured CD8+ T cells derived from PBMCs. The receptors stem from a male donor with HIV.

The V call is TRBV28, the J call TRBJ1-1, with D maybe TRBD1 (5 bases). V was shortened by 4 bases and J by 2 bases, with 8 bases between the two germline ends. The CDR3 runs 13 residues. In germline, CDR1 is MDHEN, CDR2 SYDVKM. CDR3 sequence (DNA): TGTGCCAGCAGTTCGACAGCAAACACTGAAGCTTTCTTT. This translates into CASSSTANTEAFF.

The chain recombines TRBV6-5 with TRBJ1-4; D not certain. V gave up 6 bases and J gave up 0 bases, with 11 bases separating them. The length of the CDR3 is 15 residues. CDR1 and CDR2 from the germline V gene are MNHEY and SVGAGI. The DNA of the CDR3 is TGTGCCAGCAGCCCCTACACTTCAACTAATGAAAAACTGTTTTTT. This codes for CASSPYTSTNEKLFF.

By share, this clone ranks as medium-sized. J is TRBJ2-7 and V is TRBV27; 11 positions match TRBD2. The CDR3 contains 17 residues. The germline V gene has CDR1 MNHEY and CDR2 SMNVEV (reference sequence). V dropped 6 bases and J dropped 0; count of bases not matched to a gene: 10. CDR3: CASSPISTSGSSYEQYF. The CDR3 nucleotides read TGTGCCAGCAGCCCCATCTCTACTAGCGGGAGCTCCTACGAGCAGTACTTC.

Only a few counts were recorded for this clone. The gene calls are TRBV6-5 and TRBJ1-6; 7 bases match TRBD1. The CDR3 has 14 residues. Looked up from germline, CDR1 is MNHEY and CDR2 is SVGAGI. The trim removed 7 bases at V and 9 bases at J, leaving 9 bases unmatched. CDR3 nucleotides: TGTGCCAGCACTCCCGGACAGGCGGTTTCACCCCTCCACTTT. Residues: CASTPGQAVSPLHF.

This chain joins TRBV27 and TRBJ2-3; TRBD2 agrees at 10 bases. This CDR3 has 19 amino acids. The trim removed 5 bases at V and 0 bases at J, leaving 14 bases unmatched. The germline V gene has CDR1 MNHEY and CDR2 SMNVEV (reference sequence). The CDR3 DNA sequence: TGTGCCAGCAGTCCACACCAGCGTAGCGGGAGGTTTAGCACAGATACGCAGTATTTT. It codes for CASSPHQRSGRFSTDTQYF.

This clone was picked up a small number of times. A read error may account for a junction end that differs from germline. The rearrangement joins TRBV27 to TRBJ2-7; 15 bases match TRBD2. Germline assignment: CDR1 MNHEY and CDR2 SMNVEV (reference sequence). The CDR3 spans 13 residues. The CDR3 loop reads CASSSGLAGGFHF. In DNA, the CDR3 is TGTGCCAGCAGTTCGGGACTAGCGGGAGGATTCCACTTC.

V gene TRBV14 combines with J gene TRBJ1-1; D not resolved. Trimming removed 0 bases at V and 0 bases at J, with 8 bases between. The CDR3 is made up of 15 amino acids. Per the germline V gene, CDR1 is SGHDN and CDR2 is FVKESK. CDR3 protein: CASSQDRFLNTEAFF. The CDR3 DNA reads TGTGCCAGCAGCCAAGATCGATTCTTGAACACTGAAGCTTTCTTT.

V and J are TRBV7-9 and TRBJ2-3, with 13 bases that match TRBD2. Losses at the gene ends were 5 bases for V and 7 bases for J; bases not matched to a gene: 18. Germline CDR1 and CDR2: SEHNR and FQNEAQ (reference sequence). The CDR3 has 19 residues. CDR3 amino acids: CASSPAGVGLAGVRNTQYF. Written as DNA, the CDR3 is TGTGCCAGCAGCCCCGCCGGAGTAGGACTAGCGGGGGTTAGAAATACGCAGTATTTT.